Listed below are T cell receptor beta chains from one sample, sequenced in a study of blood T cell repertoires in COVID-19. This table comes from immunoSEQ multiplex PCR, and its TCRdb copy is limited to in-frame clones, with some not included. The sample has some 280,000 clones; roughly 80% are singletons. The sample consisted of peripheral blood. The receptors were sampled from a woman aged 45 to 65 with active or convalescent COVID-19. Each CDR3 is given with its conserved first and last residue. Each record gives: D gene, J gene, V gene, clone size, CDR3 DNA, CDR3 protein. A D gene is named only where the DNA matches it firmly. The listing skips clone size in some rows; elsewhere it reads once, few, many or a size class.

.	TRBJ1-1	TRBV7-3	.	TGTGCCAGCAGCTTAAGCACAGGCCTGAACACTGAAGCTTTCTTT	CASSLSTGLNTEAFF
TRBD1	TRBJ1-1	TRBV5-1	.	TGCGCCAGCAGCTTGATCGGACAGGGGGCTTTGAACACTGAAGCTTTCTTT	CASSLIGQGALNTEAFF
.	TRBJ1-1	TRBV10-3	.	TGTGCCATCAGCCTACAGGGTATGAACACTGAAGCTTTCTTT	CAISLQGMNTEAFF
.	TRBJ1-5	TRBV19	once	TGTGCCAGTAGTATTTTCGCAGGGGGCAATCAGCCCCAGCATTTT	CASSIFAGGNQPQHF
.	TRBJ2-1	TRBV12-3/TRBV12-4	.	TGTGCCAGCAGCTGGACTGGGGATGAGCGGCAGTTCTTC	CASSWTGDERQFF
.	TRBJ1-2	TRBV30	few	TGTGCCTCAGGGCGCCGGGGCTACACCTTC	CASGRRGYTF
.	TRBJ1-5	TRBV7-9	.	TGTGCCAGCAGCTTAGATTCCAGGTCCGCCAATCAGCCCCAGCATTTT	CASSLDSRSANQPQHF
TRBD2	TRBJ2-7	TRBV20-1	.	TGCAGTGCTAGTGGGGGGGGGACTAGCGGGAGTGCGTCCCCCTACGAGCAGTACTTC	CSASGGGTSGSASPYEQYF
TRBD1	TRBJ2-7	TRBV3-1/TRBV3-2	.	TGTGCCAGCAGCCGGGGACAGGGGATGTCCGAGCAGTACTTC	CASSRGQGMSEQYF
.	TRBJ1-1	TRBV19	.	TGTGCCAGTAGTATATCGAGGCGGAACACTGAAGCTTTCTTT	CASSISRRNTEAFF
.	TRBJ1-6	TRBV29-1	.	TGCAGCGTTGGGCAGGGGACGAATTCACCCCTCCACTTT	CSVGQGTNSPLHF
.	TRBJ2-7	TRBV25-1	.	TGTGCCAGCACTGGGGAGCCCTACGAGCAGTACTTC	CASTGEPYEQYF
.	TRBJ2-5	TRBV7-8	.	TGTGCCAGCAGCTTAGATGCGGGAGAGACCCAGTACTTC	CASSLDAGETQYF
TRBD2	TRBJ2-1	TRBV19	few	TGTGCCAGTAGTATTAGTAGAAGCGGGAGGGGTAATGAGCAGTTCTTC	CASSISRSGRGNEQFF
.	TRBJ1-1	TRBV28	.	TGTGCCAGCAGCGTCCCCCCGGACACTGAAGCTTTCTTT	CASSVPPDTEAFF
.	TRBJ1-2	TRBV7-8	.	TGTGCCAGCAGCCCCACAGATCAGGGCTACACCTTC	CASSPTDQGYTF
TRBD1	TRBJ1-2	TRBV2	.	TGTGCCAGCATAGAGGGGGCTGGCTACACCTTC	CASIEGAGYTF
TRBD2	TRBJ2-6	TRBV4-1	.	TGCGCCAGCAGCCAAGATGGAACTAGGACTAGCGGGATGCATGGGGCCAACGTCCTGACTTTC	CASSQDGTRTSGMHGANVLTF
TRBD2	TRBJ2-3	TRBV28	.	TGTGCCAGCAGTTTGGTTTTTAGCGGGAGCTCAACAGATACGCAGTATTTT	CASSLVFSGSSTDTQYF
.	TRBJ2-1	TRBV25-1	.	TGTGCCAGCAGTGAATATAGCAGGAGAGGGAGTGAGCAGTTCTTC	CASSEYSRRGSEQFF
TRBD2	TRBJ2-1	TRBV11-2	.	TGTGCCAGCAGCTTAGATCGTTCCAGCGGGAGTAGGAATGAGCAGTTCTTC	CASSLDRSSGSRNEQFF
TRBD2	TRBJ2-1	TRBV7-2	.	TGTGCCAGCAGCTCTATAGGACTAGCGGGCCGTGAGCAGTTCTTC	CASSSIGLAGREQFF
TRBD1	TRBJ1-2	TRBV7-9	.	TGTGCCAGCAGCTTAGCGGGACAGGGACAGGGCTACACCTTC	CASSLAGQGQGYTF
.	TRBJ2-1	TRBV27	.	TGTGCCAGCAGTTTAAAACTTTTGGCAGGGTATGAGCAGTTCTTC	CASSLKLLAGYEQFF
TRBD1	TRBJ1-5	TRBV7-8	.	TGTGCCAGCAGCTCCCAGGGGGGTAGGGGTAATCAGCCCCAGCATTTT	CASSSQGGRGNQPQHF
.	TRBJ2-2	TRBV19	.	TGTGCCACCAGGGTAGTAGGAACCGGGGAGCTGTTTTTT	CATRVVGTGELFF
TRBD1	TRBJ1-5	TRBV7-2	few	TGTGCCAGCAGCAGAGTGACAGGGGCCAATCAGCCCCAGCATTTT	CASSRVTGANQPQHF
TRBD2	TRBJ2-3	TRBV5-4	.	TGTGCCAGCAGCTTACTTATTGGACTAGCGGGCCCCAAGGGCACAGATACGCAGTATTTT	CASSLLIGLAGPKGTDTQYF
TRBD1	TRBJ1-2	TRBV5-4	.	TGTGCCAGCAGGTTGGGACAGGGGCCGTACTATGGCTACACCTTC	CASRLGQGPYYGYTF
.	TRBJ2-5	TRBV12-3/TRBV12-4	.	TGTGCCAGCAGTTTATTTTCAGGAGAGACCCAGTACTTC	CASSLFSGETQYF
.	TRBJ2-5	TRBV12-3/TRBV12-4	.	TGTGCCAGCAGTCTTCAGAGGGAGACCCAGTACTTC	CASSLQRETQYF
.	TRBJ1-2	TRBV14	.	TGTGCCAGCAGCGAGGGGGGGATCCATGGCTACACCTTC	CASSEGGIHGYTF
.	TRBJ2-3	TRBV7-2	once	TGTGCCAGCAGCTTATACCGCGAGGGTGAGGTGTATTTT	CASSLYREGEVYF
TRBD1	TRBJ1-2	TRBV5-1	.	TGCGCCAGCAGCTTGGACGGGGCAGGGGGCATAAATAACTATGGCTACACCTTC	CASSLDGAGGINNYGYTF
TRBD1	TRBJ2-7	TRBV5-8	.	TGTGCCAGCAGCCAGGGACAGCCCCGGGACGAGCAGTACTTC	CASSQGQPRDEQYF
TRBD2	TRBJ2-3	TRBV5-4	.	TGTGCCAGCAGCTTGGGGCTAGCGGGAGGGTCGGATACGCAGTATTTT	CASSLGLAGGSDTQYF
TRBD2	TRBJ2-6	TRBV3-1/TRBV3-2	.	TGTGCCAGCAGCCGTACTAGCGGCTCTGGGGCCAACGTCCTGACTTTC	CASSRTSGSGANVLTF
TRBD2	TRBJ2-6	TRBV18	.	TGTGCCAGCTCACCCTCGACTAGCGGACGCTCTGGGGCCAACGTCCTGACTTTC	CASSPSTSGRSGANVLTF
.	TRBJ2-5	TRBV30	.	TGTGCCTGGACCCTAGGATGGGAGACCCAGTACTTC	CAWTLGWETQYF
.	TRBJ2-7	TRBV7-6	.	TGTGCCAGCAGCCAAGAGGCCACGGGAGCAACCGAGCAGTACTTC	CASSQEATGATEQYF
TRBD1	TRBJ1-1	TRBV19	.	TGTGCCAGCAATGCTGAGGGGGCTCGGAACACTGAAGCTTTCTTT	CASNAEGARNTEAFF
TRBD2	TRBJ2-3	TRBV6-1	.	TGTGCCAGCAGTGACCTAGCGGAGGGAGGCACAGATACGCAGTATTTT	CASSDLAEGGTDTQYF
TRBD1	TRBJ2-1	TRBV7-8	.	TGTGCCAGCAGCTTAGAACCGCCGCACACAGGGGGTGAGCAGTTCTTC	CASSLEPPHTGGEQFF
.	TRBJ1-1	TRBV5-8	.	TGTGCCAGCAGCTTCGAATCGGGGTGGACTGAAGCTTTCTTT	CASSFESGWTEAFF
TRBD2	TRBJ2-1	TRBV6-1	.	TGTGCCAGCAGTGACGGGCGGGGGACCTACAATGAGCAGTTCTTC	CASSDGRGTYNEQFF
.	TRBJ1-1	TRBV7-8	few	TGTGCCAGCAGCCCGCTTGGTGCAGGGCGCTCTGAAGCTTTCTTT	CASSPLGAGRSEAFF
.	TRBJ1-4	TRBV7-9	.	TGTGCCAGCAGCTTTGGGTCACAGGAAAAACTGTTTTTT	CASSFGSQEKLFF
.	TRBJ1-5	TRBV2	.	TGTGCCAGCAGTGAAATTTTAGGGGTGGGCAATCAGCCCCAGCATTTT	CASSEILGVGNQPQHF
TRBD1	TRBJ1-1	TRBV6-6	.	TGTGCCAGCAGTTCTCGACAGGGTCGGATTGCTGAAGCTTTCTTT	CASSSRQGRIAEAFF
.	TRBJ1-4	TRBV2	many	TGTGCCAGCAGGAGGAGTGGGGGCGCAGCTAATGAAAAACTGTTTTTT	CASRRSGGAANEKLFF
.	TRBJ2-1	TRBV6-1	few	TGTGCCAGCAGTGAAAATGGTATGGGGCGGTATCGGAATGAGCAGTTCTTC	CASSENGMGRYRNEQFF
TRBD2	TRBJ2-3	TRBV5-1	.	TGCGCCAGCAGCTTGCCGCTAGCGGGAAGCACAGATACGCAGTATTTT	CASSLPLAGSTDTQYF